The 24 T cell receptor beta chains reported below all come from one sample, sequenced in a study of cytomegalovirus exposure and HLA in healthy donors. The repertoire was sequenced with immunoSEQ multiplex PCR; TCRdb's copy has only in-frame clones and lacks some. Here the sample spans about 250,000 clones, less than 90% being singletons. The material sequenced was PBMCs. These receptors were collected from a man aged 18 to 35 in good health and CMV-seropositive.

This clone was counted a few times. V usage is TRBV6-4 and J usage is TRBJ1-4, with D hard to call. The germline V and J ends were trimmed by 4 bases and 7 bases, with 13 bases remaining between them. CDR3 length: 14 amino acids. Per germline, CDR1 MRHNA and CDR2 SNTAGT. The CDR3 region has the DNA TGTGCCAGCAGTGCCACATGGCCTAGTGAAAAACTGTTTTTT. Translated: CASSATWPSEKLFF.

The V gene is TRBV5-6, the J gene TRBJ2-7; 7 bases are shared with TRBD1. V lost 1 base and J lost 2; bases outside the gene matches: 6. CDR3 length: 15 residues. Per the germline V gene, CDR1 is SGHDT and CDR2 is YYEEEE. CDR3: CASSLTGATAYEQYF. In nucleotides, the CDR3 is TGTGCCAGCAGCTTGACAGGGGCGACCGCCTACGAGCAGTACTTC.

The chain employs TRBV7-9 and TRBJ2-3; unclear D gene. Germline V lookup: CDR1 SEHNR, CDR2 FQNEAQ (reference sequence). CDR3 length: 12 amino acids. Between the trimmed V and J ends, which lost 2 bases and 3 bases, there was a span of 3 bases. The CDR3 DNA follows: TGTGCCAGCAGCTTATTTACAGATACGCAGTATTTT. This encodes CASSLFTDTQYF.

The V gene is TRBV2, the J gene TRBJ2-7; perhaps TRBD2 as D (7 bases). The CDR3 is 17 residues long. Germline CDR1 reads SNHLY; CDR2 reads FYNNEI. V dropped 7 bases and J dropped 2 bases, with 24 bases sitting between them. As DNA, the CDR3 is TGTGCCAGCACCACTCTACGGGGGCTAGCGGTAACCTACGAGCAGTACTTC. Translating it yields CASTTLRGLAVTYEQYF.

This rearrangement joins TRBV28 to TRBJ2-1; 7 bases align to TRBD2. Germline loops: CDR1 MDHEN, CDR2 SYDVKM. After removal of 2 bases from V and 5 bases from J, the junction contained 6 bases not matched to a gene. This CDR3 is built from 15 residues. In nucleotides, the CDR3 is TGTGCCAGCAGTTTAGCGGGGGTGGGAGACAATGAGCAGTTCTTC. Amino acid sequence: CASSLAGVGDNEQFF.

V is TRBV5-8 and J is TRBJ2-5; 10 bases match TRBD2. CDR1 and CDR2 (germline): SGHTS, YDEGEE. The CDR3 is made up of 14 amino acids. The trim removed 3 bases at V and 13 bases at J, leaving 12 bases unmatched. This CDR3 reads CASSYSGTSEQRYF. Written as DNA, the CDR3 is TGTGCCAGCAGCTACTCGGGGACTAGCGAGCAACGGTACTTC.

The rearrangement joins TRBV27 to TRBJ2-7, with 7 bases aligning to TRBD2. J was trimmed by 2 bases and V by 3 bases; bases with no gene match: 4. The CDR3 contains 14 residues. CDR1 is MNHEY, CDR2 SMNVEV, per germline (reference sequence). The DNA of the CDR3 is TGTGCCAGCAGTTTGACCGGGACTACCTACGAGCAGTACTTC. Its translation: CASSLTGTTYEQYF.

This clone occurred once. V usage is TRBV7-3 and J usage is TRBJ2-3; perhaps D is TRBD1 or TRBD2 (6 bases each). CDR1 and CDR2 (germline): SGHTA, FQGTGA. The CDR3 contains 14 residues. Trimming shortened V by 5 bases and J by 0 bases, and 9 bases separated the two germline ends. DNA of the CDR3: TGTGCCAGCAGCCGAGGGGGGAGCACAGATACGCAGTATTTT. This codes for CASSRGGSTDTQYF.

The J gene is TRBJ2-7, the V gene TRBV7-6, with a weak D call TRBD2 (6 bases). CDR3 size: 13 residues. CDR1 and CDR2 from the germline V gene are SGHVS and FNYEAQ. The V and J ends lost 5 bases and 2 bases respectively, with 10 bases between them. The CDR3 sequence is CASSRGTTYEQYF. The CDR3 region has the DNA TGTGCCAGCAGCCGGGGGACCACCTACGAGCAGTACTTC.

V usage is TRBV27 and J usage is TRBJ1-2, with 7 bases identical to TRBD1. Unmatched junction bases numbered 13, after V lost 6 bases and J lost 0 bases. Germline-derived CDR1 and CDR2 are MNHEY and SMNVEV (reference sequence). This CDR3 is built from 17 residues. CDR3 in DNA: TGTGCCAGCAGACTTACAGGGGTTCCCCTAGCTAACTATGGCTACACCTTC. It yields the protein CASRLTGVPLANYGYTF.

Concerning this clone itself: The sample carries other DNA sequences with the same CDR3. This chain joins TRBV7-8 and TRBJ2-7; D is undetermined. Trimming stripped 5 bases from V and 0 bases from J, with 8 bases between. CDR1 is SGHVS, CDR2 FQNEAQ, per germline. CDR3 length equals 13 residues. The CDR3 protein is CASSPRASYEQYF. CDR3 bases: TGTGCCAGCAGCCCAAGGGCCTCCTACGAGCAGTACTTC.

This sequence joins TRBV7-9 and TRBJ2-7, with no clear D. CDR1 SEHNR and CDR2 FQNEAQ come from the germline V gene (reference sequence). V lost 3 bases to trimming and J lost 3 bases, with 12 bases between them. The CDR3 runs 14 residues. The CDR3 sequence is CASSFGPVGYEQYF. The CDR3 DNA reads as TGTGCCAGCAGCTTCGGGCCCGTCGGCTACGAGCAGTACTTC.

The chain carries TRBV29-1 and TRBJ1-2; TRBD1 agrees at 7 bases. In germline, CDR1 is SQVTM, CDR2 ANQGSEA. CDR3 length: 12 residues. The ends lost 5 bases at V and 3 bases at J; junction bases unmatched: 3. The CDR3 bases are TGCAGCGTTAATACAGGGGACTATGGCTACACCTTC. The encoded protein is CSVNTGDYGYTF.

The chain recombines TRBV5-4 with TRBJ2-1; a weak D match, TRBD1 (5 bases). The CDR3 runs to 15 residues. V lost 4 bases and J 2 bases, leaving 13 bases between the germline ends. Germline V CDR1 and CDR2: SGHNT, YYREEE (reference sequence). CDR3 sequence (DNA): TGTGCCAGCAGCCTAGGGGCAGCCACCTACAATGAGCAGTTCTTC. Translating gives CASSLGAATYNEQFF.

This rearrangement joins TRBV6-6 to TRBJ2-5, with D unresolved. This CDR3 region has 15 residues. V lost 6 bases to trimming and J lost 5 bases, with 19 bases between them. In germline, CDR1 is MNHNY, CDR2 SVGAGI (reference sequence). The CDR3 sequence is CASRAGVGGSETQYF. The CDR3, as DNA: TGTGCCAGCAGAGCCGGCGTTGGTGGGTCGGAGACCCAGTACTTC.

As for this clone: This sample also contains other DNA sequences that code for the same CDR3. V gene TRBV2 combines with J gene TRBJ1-1; possibly TRBD1 for D (6 bases). This CDR3 has 13 amino acids. Germline V gene data show CDR1 as SNHLY and CDR2 as FYNNEI. Between the trimmed V and J ends, which lost 6 bases and 0 bases, there was a span of 8 bases. Here the CDR3 reads CASSGQLNTEAFF. CDR3 DNA: TGTGCCAGCAGCGGACAGCTGAACACTGAAGCTTTCTTT.

This clone was detected only once. The rearrangement links TRBV28 to TRBJ2-7; 12 nucleotides align to TRBD2. The germline V gene encodes CDR1 MDHEN and CDR2 SYDVKM. The ends lost 8 bases at V and 5 bases at J; junction bases unmatched: 10. The CDR3 sequence is 15 residues long. The CDR3 region is CASPPTSGSGDEQYF. The CDR3 nucleotides are TGTGCCAGCCCACCGACTAGCGGGAGCGGCGACGAGCAGTACTTC.

This clone has just one count. The rearrangement joins TRBV13 to TRBJ1-2; 7 nucleotides agree with TRBD1. Germline loops: CDR1 PRHDT, CDR2 FYEKMQ (reference sequence). The CDR3 sequence is 13 residues long. The J segment lost 3 bases and the V segment lost 5 bases, leaving 3 bases of the junction unmatched. This chain's CDR3 is CASSGDRDYGYTF. Written as DNA, the CDR3 is TGTGCCAGCAGCGGAGACAGGGACTATGGCTACACCTTC.

The V and J genes are TRBV2 and TRBJ2-1; TRBD2 matches at 12 bases. V shed 8 bases, J shed 10 bases, and the junction held 6 bases outside the gene matches. The germline gives CDR1 SNHLY, CDR2 FYNNEI. CDR3 length: 13 amino acids. The CDR3 bases are TGTGCCAGCGGACTAGCGGGGTTCGGAGAGCAGTTCTTC. Protein product: CASGLAGFGEQFF.

V and J are TRBV5-1 and TRBJ2-2; 9 positions match TRBD2. V was clipped by 4 bases and J by 6 bases; unmatched bases: 7. Germline CDR1 SGHRS, CDR2 YFSETQ. This CDR3 comprises 15 residues. This chain's CDR3 is CASSRGTSWAGELFF. In DNA, the CDR3 is TGCGCCAGCAGCCGCGGGACTAGCTGGGCCGGGGAGCTGTTTTTT.

The chain couples TRBV2 to TRBJ1-1; D is ambiguous. Germline V gene lookup returns CDR1 SNHLY and CDR2 FYNNEI. Deletions cut 6 bases from V and 5 bases from J, with 7 bases between. The CDR3 extends over 11 amino acids. In DNA form, the CDR3 reads TGTGCCAGCAGAGCACAGACTGAAGCTTTCTTT. Translating gives CASRAQTEAFF.

The CDR3 spells CASSLGQRPTEQYF. DNA of the CDR3: TGTGCCAGCAGCTTGGGGCAGAGACCTACAGAGCAGTACTTC. The chain has TRBV5-4 and TRBJ2-7; D remains ambiguous. Germline V gene sequence: CDR1 SGHNT, CDR2 YYREEE (reference sequence). Trimming pared 0 bases from V and 7 bases from J, leaving 14 bases between. CDR3 length equals 14 residues.

This rearrangement joins TRBV2 to TRBJ2-7; D is unresolved. CDR1 and CDR2 from the germline V gene are SNHLY and FYNNEI. Trimming took 2 bases from V and 4 from J, leaving 9 bases between them. The CDR3 runs to 13 residues. The CDR3: CASSESTTYEQYF. CDR3 coding DNA: TGTGCCAGCAGTGAATCGACCACGTACGAGCAGTACTTC.

This clone has a single count. The rearrangement uses TRBV7-3 and TRBJ2-3; D remains unclear. The germline V gene encodes CDR1 SGHTA and CDR2 FQGTGA. This CDR3 spans 13 amino acids. V was cut by 3 bases and J by 6 bases, with 10 bases left in between. This CDR3 reads CASSLGYRDTQYF. The CDR3, as DNA: TGTGCCAGCAGCTTGGGGTATCGGGATACGCAGTATTTT.